This T cell receptor (beta chain) was profiled in a study of OX40 agonist ivuxolimab in advanced cancers. Study details: Earlier anti-PD-1, anti-PD-L1 or anti-CTLA-4 therapy was permitted; roughly 37% had received some.

The CDR3 sequence is 16 residues long. Trimming at V came to 5 bases and at J to 4 bases, leaving 8 bases not matched to a gene. The germline V gene has CDR1 LGHNA and CDR2 YNFKEQ. Samples of blood were obtained at baseline, on cycle 4 day 1, and on cycle 7 day 1. Profiled with immunoSEQ multiplex PCR; TCRdb holds only in-frame clones, not every one. The data hold some 82,000 clones, with around nine tenths observed a single time. This clone was recorded once. The sequencing here drew on CD4+ or CD8+ T cells sorted from blood, taken in a trial of the OX40 agonist ivuxolimab. The J gene is TRBJ2-2, the V gene TRBV4-2, with TRBD2 matching 9 bases. The source is an adult with an advanced solid tumor such as melanoma, head and neck, liver or kidney cancer. This chain's CDR3 is CASSTRTSVGTGELFF. The DNA for the CDR3 is TGTGCCAGCAGCACCAGGACTAGCGTGGGCACCGGGGAGCTGTTTTTT.